The 15 T cell receptor beta chains below come from one sample, sequenced in a study of blood T cell repertoires in COVID-19. Some clones are missing from TCRdb's copy, which holds only in-frame ones; the method was immunoSEQ multiplex PCR. Among 160,000 or so clones listed, about four fifths were seen once. Source material: PBMCs or T cells enriched from blood (not recorded which). These receptors all come from a woman aged 60-70 years who had recovered from COVID-19.

V gene TRBV30 combines with J gene TRBJ2-3; 8 bases are shared with TRBD2. This CDR3 region has 13 residues. The trim removed 3 bases at V and 4 bases at J, leaving 3 bases unmatched. Germline CDR1 GTSNPN, CDR2 SVGIG (reference sequence). The CDR3 DNA sequence: TGTGCCTGGAGCGGGGGGGCGGCAGATACGCAGTATTTT. It yields the protein CAWSGGAADTQYF.

This chain links TRBV2 with TRBJ1-2; TRBD1 might be the D (5 bases). The V and J ends lost 2 bases and 6 bases respectively, with 7 bases between them. CDR3 length equals 12 residues. Germline CDR1 is SNHLY and CDR2 is FYNNEI. CDR3 residues: CASSEFRDGYTF. CDR3 nucleotides: TGTGCCAGCAGTGAATTCAGGGATGGCTACACCTTC.

The chain links TRBV21-1 to TRBJ1-1. TRBV21-1 has pseudogene status. This CDR3 has 16 amino acids. The DNA for the CDR3 is TGTGCCAGCAGCAGAGGGCCGGGTAAAGTTGGCACTGAAGCTTTCTTT. It translates to CASSRGPGKVGTEAFF.

The J gene is TRBJ2-5, the V gene TRBV24-1, with D unresolved. Germline assignment: CDR1 KGHDR and CDR2 SFDVKD. Trimming pared 9 bases from V and 2 bases from J, leaving 12 bases between. This CDR3 comprises 13 residues. This CDR3 is CATSTGNQETQYF. The CDR3 DNA reads as TGTGCCACCTCTACGGGTAATCAAGAGACCCAGTACTTC.

The chain has TRBV7-2 and TRBJ1-3, with D unclear. Trimming left V 5 bases short and J 2 bases short, with 13 bases between. This CDR3 spans 15 amino acids. Germline V gene sequence: CDR1 SGHTA, CDR2 FQGNSA. CDR3 sequence reads: CASSPFHRAGNTIYF. The DNA of the CDR3 is TGTGCCAGCAGCCCTTTCCACAGAGCTGGAAACACCATATATTTT.

This clone was counted only a few times. The chain carries TRBV10-3 and TRBJ1-4; 9 bases match TRBD1. V shed 6 bases, J shed 5 bases, and the junction held 4 bases outside the gene matches. Germline V gene lookup returns CDR1 ENHRY and CDR2 SYGVKD. The CDR3 sequence is 14 residues long. The CDR3 DNA follows: TGTGCCATCAGCCGGGGGACAGGGAATGAAAAACTGTTTTTT. This translates into CAISRGTGNEKLFF.

The chain joins TRBV6-6 to TRBJ2-7, with a weak D call TRBD2 (6 bases). CDR1 and CDR2 from the germline V gene are MNHNY and SVGAGI (reference sequence). CDR3 size: 16 residues. V was shortened by 6 bases and J by 0 bases, with 18 bases between the two germline ends. The chain's CDR3 is CASSSVAAPSSYEQYF. As DNA, the CDR3 is TGTGCCAGCAGCTCGGTAGCGGCGCCCAGCTCCTACGAGCAGTACTTC.

V gene TRBV6-2 or TRBV6-3 combines with J gene TRBJ1-5; no clear D gene. Germline CDR1 reads MNHEY; CDR2 reads SVGEGT. Trimming took off 5 bases at V and 5 bases at J, with 10 bases between the two ends. The CDR3 runs to 13 residues. This CDR3 reads CASSKLFYQPQHF. The CDR3 coding sequence is TGTGCCAGCAGTAAACTCTTTTATCAGCCCCAGCATTTT.

This clone has just a few counts. The rearrangement uses TRBV7-9 and TRBJ2-7; TRBD2 agrees at 7 bases. This CDR3 has 16 amino acids. CDR1 SEHNR and CDR2 FQNEAQ come from the germline V gene (reference sequence). Trimming took 6 bases from V and 0 from J; bases not matched to a gene: 11. This CDR3 reads CASSPAGEGSSYEQYF. The CDR3 DNA reads as TGTGCCAGCAGTCCCGCGGGAGAGGGGAGCTCCTACGAGCAGTACTTC.

V and J are TRBV19 and TRBJ1-1; no clear D. V was shortened by 3 bases and J by 2 bases, with 13 bases between the two germline ends. The CDR3 is 15 amino acids. The germline gives CDR1 LNHDA, CDR2 SQIVND (reference sequence). The CDR3 here is CASSIRPHYNTEAFF. CDR3 nucleotides: TGTGCCAGTAGTATCCGACCACACTACAACACTGAAGCTTTCTTT.

With respect to this clone: Other nucleotide sequences in the sample specify the same CDR3. This sequence joins TRBV6-4 and TRBJ1-1; D might be TRBD1 (6 bases). This CDR3 contains 13 residues. The germline gives CDR1 MRHNA, CDR2 SNTAGT. V lost 3 bases to trimming and J lost 5 bases, with 10 bases between them. CDR3 sequence reads: CASSEQGGTEAFF. CDR3 nucleotides: TGTGCCAGCAGTGAACAGGGTGGTACTGAAGCTTTCTTT.

The chain joins TRBV11-2 to TRBJ2-3; no clear D gene. Trimming took off 2 bases at V and 7 bases at J, with 10 bases between the two ends. The CDR3 has 13 amino acids. The germline gives CDR1 SGHAT, CDR2 FQNNGV. CDR3 sequence (DNA): TGTGCCAGCAGCTTACTAGGTTCAAATACGCAGTATTTT. As protein: CASSLLGSNTQYF.

The chain has TRBV21-1 and TRBJ1-2; the table's D call of TRBD1 was not tested on the DNA. TRBV21-1 is a known pseudogene. The CDR3 has 16 residues. CDR3 in amino acids: CASSKRGAGGNYGYTF. CDR3 nucleotides: TGTGCCAGCAGCAAACGGGGGGCAGGGGGCAACTATGGCTACACCTTC.

The sample holds a few counts of this clone. The chain couples TRBV7-2 to TRBJ1-3, with D hard to call. Trimming left V 1 base short and J 5 bases short, with 9 bases between. The CDR3 totals 14 residues. Germline V CDR1 and CDR2: SGHTA, FQGNSA. The CDR3 bases are TGTGCCAGCAGCTTAGGTAACAAGAGAAACACCATATATTTT. It specifies CASSLGNKRNTIYF.

J is TRBJ1-2 and V is TRBV5-1, with 8 bases lining up with TRBD1. Germline V gene data show CDR1 as SGHRS and CDR2 as YFSETQ. V lost 4 bases to trimming and J lost 5 bases; unmatched junction nucleotides: 7. The CDR3 totals 14 residues. In nucleotides, the CDR3 is TGCGCCAGCAGCGCCTCCGGGACAGGATATGGCTACACCTTC. Translation gives CASSASGTGYGYTF.